The clone carrying this T cell receptor (beta chain) was seen only once. What it binds is not known. Germline trimming cut 4 bases from V and 3 bases from J; bases unmatched to any gene: 7. The germline gives CDR1 SGHTA, CDR2 FQGTGA. This CDR3 has 16 residues. The TCRbeta library incorporated unique molecular identifiers. TCRdb recomputed calls from the PCR reads with MiXCR, one row per CDR3 protein. The table includes 500,000 to 750,000 distinct CDR3 sequences, over 20% detected once. This entry is derived from a study of T-cell reconstitution after alpha-beta-depleted transplantation in children. Study outcomes and limitations: At the one-year point after transplant, T-cell counts and TCRbeta diversity were found to come mostly from T cells that had been newly produced. As was reported, about two months after transplant, alpha-beta T cells came from several hundred expanded graft clones.

The sequence derives from a boy under three years old with Wiskott-Aldrich syndrome, due to receive a stem cell transplant. Material: PBMCs, obtained before TCRalphabeta/CD19-depleted stem cell transplant. The rearrangement joins TRBV7-3 to TRBJ2-3; 10 nucleotides line up with TRBD1. The CDR3 sequence is CASSSPDRGITDTQYF. CDR3 nucleotide sequence: TGTGCCAGCAGCTCCCCGGACAGGGGGATTACAGATACGCAGTATTTT.